This T cell receptor (beta chain) was captured in a study of T cells in Graves' hyperthyroidism and ophthalmopathy. The V gene lost 4 bases and the J gene lost 2 bases, with 23 bases spanning the gap. The V gene's germline CDR1 is MNHEY and CDR2 SMNVEV (reference sequence). The CDR3 runs 18 residues. RNA transcripts were the template for amplifying TCR beta CDR3 regions. Researchers ran a first-round RT-PCR on the TCR CDR3 using the HTBI primer set. TCRdb reprocessed the multiplex PCR reads with MiXCR, giving one entry per CDR3 protein. The sample lists approximately 610,000 distinct CDR3 sequences; 14% to 15% were seen once. As concerns this clonotype: A much bigger clone sits one base away, suggesting this may be a read error.

The source of the PBMCs was 9.5 to 10 ml of fresh peripheral blood. The clonotype comes from a woman aged 40-49 years with Graves' ophthalmopathy. The J gene is TRBJ2-5, the V gene TRBV27; possible D gene TRBD2, 6 bases. The sequenced sample consisted of blood. The CDR3 DNA sequence: TGTGCCAGCAGTTCGGTTCGGGAGACCCTTGGGAGACAAGAGACCCAGTACTTC. Translating gives CASSSVRETLGRQETQYF.